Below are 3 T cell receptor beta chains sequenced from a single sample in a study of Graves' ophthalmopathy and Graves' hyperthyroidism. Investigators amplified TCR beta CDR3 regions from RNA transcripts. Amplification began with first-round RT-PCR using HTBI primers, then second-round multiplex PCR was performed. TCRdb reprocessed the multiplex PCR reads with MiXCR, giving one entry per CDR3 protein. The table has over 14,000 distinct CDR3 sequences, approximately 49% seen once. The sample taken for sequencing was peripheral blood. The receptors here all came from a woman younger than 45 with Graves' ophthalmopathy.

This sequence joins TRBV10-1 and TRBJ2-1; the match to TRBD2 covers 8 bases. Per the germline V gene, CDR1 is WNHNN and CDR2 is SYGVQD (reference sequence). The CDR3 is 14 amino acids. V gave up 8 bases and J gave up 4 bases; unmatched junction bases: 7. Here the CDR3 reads CASVKRGPYNEQFF. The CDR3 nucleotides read TGCGCCAGCGTTAAGCGGGGGCCGTACAATGAGCAGTTCTTC.

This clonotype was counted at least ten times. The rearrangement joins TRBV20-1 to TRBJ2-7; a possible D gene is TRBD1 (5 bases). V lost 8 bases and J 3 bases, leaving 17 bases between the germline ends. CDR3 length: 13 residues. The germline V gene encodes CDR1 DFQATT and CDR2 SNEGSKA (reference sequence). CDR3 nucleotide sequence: TGCAGTCCCTTGTCGGACAAGATCTACGAGCAGTACTTC. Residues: CSPLSDKIYEQYF.

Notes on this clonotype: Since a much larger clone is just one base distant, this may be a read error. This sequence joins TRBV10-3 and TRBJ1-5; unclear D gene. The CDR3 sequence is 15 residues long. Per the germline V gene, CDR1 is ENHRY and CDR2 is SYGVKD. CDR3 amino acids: CAISENGLSNQPRHF. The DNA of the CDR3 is TGTGCCATCAGTGAGAACGGTCTTAGCAATCAGCCCCGGCATTTT.